This T cell receptor beta chain was captured in a study of cytotoxic CD8 clonotypes in ibrutinib-treated CLL. Turning to the study itself: The sample average was roughly 240,000 productive templates and tens of thousands of productive rearrangements.

The method was immunoSEQ multiplex PCR; TCRdb's version includes in-frame clones alone and lacks a portion of them. Counted here are 250,000 to 350,000 clones, 60% to 80% occurring once; the ten biggest clones make up approximately 5.6%. Approximately 2 micrograms of genomic DNA came from cryopreserved PBMCs for TCR beta libraries. The CDR3 is 16 amino acids. Trimming removed 1 base from V and 1 base from J; junction bases left unmatched: 4. CDR1 and CDR2 from the germline V gene are SGDLS and YYNGEE. Of note for this clone: The target antigen is unknown.

Whole-study results and caveats: Public clonotypes (which were uncommon) either contracted or remained stable on treatment. At progression, clonality fell back toward baseline after rising at ibrutinib response.

This specimen consisted of PBMCs, obtained at disease progression, from a patient treated with ibrutinib. This receptor was identified in a human donor with chronic lymphocytic leukemia. J is TRBJ2-3 and V is TRBV9, with 9 bases aligning to TRBD2. CDR3: CASSVLAGPGTDTQYF. CDR3 DNA sequence: TGTGCCAGCAGCGTACTAGCGGGGCCTGGCACAGATACGCAGTATTTT.